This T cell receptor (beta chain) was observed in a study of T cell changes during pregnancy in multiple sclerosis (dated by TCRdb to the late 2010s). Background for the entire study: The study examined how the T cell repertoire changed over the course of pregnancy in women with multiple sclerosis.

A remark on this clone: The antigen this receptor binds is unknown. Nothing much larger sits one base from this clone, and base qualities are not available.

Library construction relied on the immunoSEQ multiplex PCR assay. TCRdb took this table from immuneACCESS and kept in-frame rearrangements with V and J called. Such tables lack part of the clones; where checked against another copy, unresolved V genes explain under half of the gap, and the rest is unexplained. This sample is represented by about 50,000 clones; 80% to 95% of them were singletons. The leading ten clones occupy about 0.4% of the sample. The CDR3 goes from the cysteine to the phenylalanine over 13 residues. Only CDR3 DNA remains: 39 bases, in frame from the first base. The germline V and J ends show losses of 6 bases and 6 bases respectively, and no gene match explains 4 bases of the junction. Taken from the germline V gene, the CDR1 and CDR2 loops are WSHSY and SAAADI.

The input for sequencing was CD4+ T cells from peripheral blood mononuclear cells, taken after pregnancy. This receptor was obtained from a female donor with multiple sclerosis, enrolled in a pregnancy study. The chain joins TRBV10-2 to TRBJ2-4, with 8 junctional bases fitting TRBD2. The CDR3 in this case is CASSLSGINIQYF. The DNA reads TGCGCCAGCAGCCTTAGCGGGATAAACATTCAGTACTTC.